This T cell receptor beta chain was recorded in a study of metastatic and nonmetastatic thyroid tumors. A note on this clone: Distinct nucleotide sequences in the sample also encode this CDR3.

In the authors' workflow: Built for papillary thyroid cancer, a distant-metastasis classifier drew on CDR3 differences across clinicopathological groups. TCRdb reassembled clones from the PCR reads with MiXCR. TCRdb's processing, not the authors' own work, is the source of the V and J calls. The repertoire consists of several thousand clones, with about 30% occurring once and the leading ten covering about 15%. No patient had received any treatment before thyroid surgery. Material: adjacent normal tissue. This clonotype originated in a female donor with papillary thyroid cancer or a benign thyroid nodule (not recorded which). Some clones in this sample may be carry-over from other donors' samples.

CDR3 loop: CASSLYRGDQPQHF. CDR3 in DNA: TGTGCCAGCAGTTTATACAGGGGGGATCAGCCCCAGCATTTT. V and J are TRBV27 and TRBJ1-5; 8 nucleotides align to TRBD1. V lost 1 base and J lost 5; bases outside the gene matches: 1. CDR3 length: 14 amino acids. Germline V gene sequence: CDR1 MNHEY, CDR2 SMNVEV (reference sequence).